Presented here are 27 T cell receptor beta chains from one specimen sequenced in a study of blood T cells in healthy people across ages. Alongside a J-beta primer mix, a sample-barcoded 5' primer served in a second PCR lasting about 7 to 12 cycles. TCRdb reprocessed the 5' RACE reads with MiXCR, giving one entry per CDR3 protein. The table has 800,000 to 900,000 distinct CDR3 sequences, approximately 67% seen once. The sequenced material came from blood. The receptors come from a man younger than 40 in good health.

The chain employs TRBV7-2 and TRBJ2-1, with 10 bases lining up with TRBD1. The V and J ends lost 0 bases and 7 bases, in that order; junction bases with no gene match: 6. CDR3 size: 16 residues. From germline, CDR1 is SGHTA and CDR2 FQGNSA. The CDR3 nucleotides are TGTGCCAGCAGCTTAGCTCCGGGACAGGGGCAAAATGAGCAGTTCTTC. Encoded protein: CASSLAPGQGQNEQFF.

The J gene is TRBJ2-1, the V gene TRBV28, with D possibly being TRBD1 (5 bases). The length of the CDR3 is 12 residues. Trimming took 2 bases from V and 10 from J, leaving 9 bases between them. Germline V lookup: CDR1 MDHEN, CDR2 SYDVKM. This chain's CDR3 is CASSLGAREQFF. CDR3 DNA: TGTGCCAGCAGTTTAGGGGCTCGGGAGCAGTTCTTC.

The rearrangement uses TRBV5-6 and TRBJ2-4; tentative D call: TRBD2 (6 bases). The better agreement between TRBJ2-5 and the DNA end casts doubt on the J call. The CDR3 runs 15 residues. The germline CDR1 and CDR2 sequences are SGHDT and YYEEEE. The CDR3 loop reads CASILLRDYQETQYF. CDR3 in DNA: TGTGCCAGCATCCTGTTAAGGGACTACCAAGAGACCCAGTACTTC.

Only a few counts were recorded for this clonotype. The chain uses TRBV9 and TRBJ2-3, with a weak D call TRBD2 (5 bases). Trimming cost V 4 bases and J 2 bases, with 17 bases left between them. The V gene's germline CDR1 is SGDLS and CDR2 YYNGEE. CDR3 length: 16 amino acids. CDR3 in amino acids: CASSPIGVFITDTQYF. The CDR3 nucleotides are TGTGCCAGCAGCCCTATCGGGGTTTTTATCACAGATACGCAGTATTTT.

V usage is TRBV7-2 and J usage is TRBJ2-1, with 10 bases identical to TRBD2. CDR3 size: 17 residues. V was clipped by 5 bases and J by 9 bases; unmatched bases: 16. Germline CDR1 and CDR2: SGHTA and FQGNSA. CDR3 sequence (DNA): TGTGCCAGCAGCCCCCGTCAGGGAGCGGGGGGGCAGGGTGAGCAGTTCTTC. Translating it yields CASSPRQGAGGQGEQFF.

J is TRBJ2-5 and V is TRBV21-1; the D call of TRBD2 is as the table states it, not checked on the DNA. TRBV21-1 is reported as a pseudogene. The CDR3 runs to 22 residues. CDR3 protein: CASSKCREGTKTSGVTQETQYF. The CDR3 nucleotides are TGTGCCAGCAGCAAATGTCGGGAGGGAACTAAAACTAGCGGGGTCACTCAAGAGACCCAGTACTTC.

This clonotype appeared a few times. The CDR3: CASSFRDKPYEQYF. The CDR3 bases are TGTGCCAGCAGCTTCCGGGACAAGCCCTACGAGCAGTACTTC. The genes are TRBV7-9 and TRBJ2-7; a weak D match, TRBD1 (6 bases). Germline V gene data show CDR1 as SEHNR and CDR2 as FQNEAQ (reference sequence). V was shortened by 3 bases and J by 2 bases, with 11 bases between the two germline ends. CDR3 size: 14 residues. Drawing the rest from reference TRBV7-9 and TRBJ2-7, the complete variable domain is DTGVSQNPRHKITKRGQNVTFRCDPISEHNRLYWYRQTLGQGPEFLTYFQNEAQLEKSRLLSDRFSAERPKGSFSTLEIQRTEQGDSAMYLCASSFRDKPYEQYFGPGTRLTVT.

Remarks on this clonotype: At one end, the junction sequence differs from germline, possibly due to a read error. The chain combines TRBV6-2 or TRBV6-3 with TRBJ2-5; D is unresolved. The assigned J gene may be wrong: the sequence end matches TRBJ2-7 better. The CDR3 is 11 residues long. Germline V gene lookup returns CDR1 MNHEY and CDR2 SVGEGT. The CDR3 bases are TGTACCAGCAGTTACAGTTACGAGCAGTACTTC. It translates to CTSSYSYEQYF.

This chain connects TRBV24-1 to TRBJ2-3; either TRBD1 or TRBD2 may fit D (5 bases each). The germline CDR1 and CDR2 sequences are KGHDR and SFDVKD. The CDR3 has 13 residues. Trimming cost V 6 bases and J 5 bases, with 11 bases left between them. The chain's CDR3 is CATSPGTEDTQYF. As DNA, the CDR3 is TGTGCCACCAGTCCCGGGACGGAAGATACGCAGTATTTT.

Here the CDR3 DNA reads TGTGCCAGCAGTATTCGAGAGATTCAGTACTTC. It translates to CASSIREIQYF. V usage is TRBV12-3 or TRBV12-4 and J usage is TRBJ2-4; D gene unclear. The CDR3 consists of 11 residues. The ends were cut back, 5 bases at V and 10 bases at J, with 9 bases in the middle.

This clonotype came up once. This chain links TRBV5-1 with TRBJ1-3, with D perhaps matching TRBD1 (6 bases). The length of the CDR3 is 17 residues. Germline V lookup: CDR1 SGHRS, CDR2 YFSETQ. The V end was cut by 5 bases, the J end by 0 bases, with 18 bases between. This CDR3 is CASRQTTGDVSGNTIYF. CDR3 DNA: TGCGCCAGCAGACAAACGACAGGCGACGTCTCTGGAAACACCATATATTTT.

CDR3 nucleotide sequence: TGTGCCAGCAGCCCGGGACAGGGCCACGAGCAGTACTTC. Amino acid sequence: CASSPGQGHEQYF. V and J are TRBV28 and TRBJ2-7; 9 bases line up with TRBD1. CDR3 size: 13 residues. Germline V gene lookup returns CDR1 MDHEN and CDR2 SYDVKM. V shed 6 bases and J 5 bases; nucleotides not matched to a gene: 5.

The chain uses TRBV7-2 and TRBJ1-2; tentatively, D is TRBD1 (6 bases). Germline loops: CDR1 SGHTA, CDR2 FQGNSA. Trimming stripped 5 bases from V and 9 bases from J, with 19 bases between. This CDR3 has 14 amino acids. The CDR3 loop is CASSQNEGVGSYTF. In DNA form, the CDR3 reads TGTGCCAGCAGCCAAAATGAGGGGGTAGGAAGCTACACCTTC.

This chain links TRBV20-1 with TRBJ1-1; TRBD1 matches at 10 bases. The CDR3 runs 13 residues. Germline V CDR1 and CDR2: DFQATT, SNEGSKA (reference sequence). The junction had 5 bases not matched to a gene; V was cut back by 6 bases and J by 4 bases. CDR3 sequence: CSARTGGFTEAFF. The CDR3 DNA reads TGCAGTGCCCGGACAGGGGGGTTCACTGAAGCTTTCTTT.

This clonotype was found once. This sequence joins TRBV7-2 and TRBJ2-1; TRBD2 matches 14 bases. Per germline, CDR1 SGHTA and CDR2 FQGNSA. J gave up 6 bases and V 2 bases, and 9 bases lay outside the gene matches. The CDR3 runs to 18 residues. The CDR3 loop is CASSLLSTSGRERNEQFF. CDR3 nucleotide sequence: TGTGCCAGCAGCTTACTCTCGACTAGCGGGAGGGAACGCAATGAGCAGTTCTTC.

The V call is TRBV5-1, the J call TRBJ2-3; D unclear. Germline lookup yields CDR1 SGHRS and CDR2 YFSETQ. The CDR3 runs to 15 residues. V was pared by 0 bases and J by 2 bases, with 10 bases between. The CDR3 region is CASSLDGSDTDTQYF. The CDR3 DNA is TGCGCCAGCAGCTTGGACGGTTCTGACACAGATACGCAGTATTTT.

CDR3 protein: CASSREDRDEQYF. CDR3 DNA sequence: TGTGCCAGCAGCCGAGAGGACAGGGACGAGCAGTACTTC. This chain joins TRBV6-6 and TRBJ2-7; 8 nucleotides match TRBD1. Looked up from germline, CDR1 is MNHNY and CDR2 is SVGAGI (reference sequence). This CDR3 has 13 amino acids. J was trimmed by 5 bases and V by 6 bases; bases with no gene match: 6.

The table lists this clonotype with a few counts. The CDR3 sequence is CASSSDREVNEQYF. DNA of the CDR3: TGCGCCAGCAGCTCAGACAGGGAAGTCAACGAGCAGTACTTC. The chain links TRBV5-1 to TRBJ2-5; the match to TRBD1 covers 7 bases. The assigned J gene may be wrong: the sequence end matches TRBJ2-7 better. In germline, CDR1 is SGHRS, CDR2 YFSETQ. The length of the CDR3 is 14 residues.

This rearrangement joins TRBV3-1 to TRBJ2-7, with no clear D. With 0 bases removed from V and 10 bases from J, the gap between germline ends came to 16 bases. Germline V gene data show CDR1 as LGHDT and CDR2 as YNNKEL (reference sequence). This CDR3 is built from 14 residues. CDR3 in amino acids: CASSQDLVSKVQYF. The CDR3 DNA reads as TGTGCCAGCAGCCAAGATTTGGTCTCCAAGGTCCAGTACTTC.

This chain joins TRBV13 and TRBJ2-1, with 11 positions matching TRBD1. Looked up from germline, CDR1 is PRHDT and CDR2 is FYEKMQ (reference sequence). The CDR3 is made up of 16 amino acids. With V trimmed by 0 bases and J by 12 bases, 10 bases remained unmatched. CDR3: CASSLGGQGVGFGQFF. DNA of the CDR3: TGTGCCAGCAGCTTAGGGGGACAGGGGGTTGGATTTGGGCAGTTCTTC.

The V gene is TRBV7-3, the J gene TRBJ2-7; TRBD1 matches at 9 bases. The CDR3 has 15 amino acids. Germline assignment: CDR1 SGHTA and CDR2 FQGTGA. The V segment lost 4 bases and the J segment 2 bases; nucleotides outside the gene matches: 6. The CDR3 is CASSSSYRGPYEQYF. In DNA, the CDR3 is TGTGCCAGCAGCTCTTCTTACAGGGGGCCCTACGAGCAGTACTTC. The full variable domain, completed using reference TRBV7-3 and TRBJ2-7, is GAGVSQTPSNKVTEKGKYVELRCDPISGHTALYWYRQSLGQGPEFLIYFQGTGAADDSGLPNDRFFAVRPEGSVSTLKIQRTERGDSAVYLCASSSSYRGPYEQYFGPGTRLTVT.

This clonotype was seen a handful of times. The genes are TRBV7-9 and TRBJ1-2, with D unresolved. The CDR3 runs to 12 residues. Trimming cost V 2 bases and J 2 bases, with 3 bases left between them. The germline CDR1 and CDR2 sequences are SEHNR and FQNEAQ (reference sequence). The CDR3 DNA reads as TGTGCCAGCAGCTTACAGAACTATGGCTACACCTTC. Its protein is CASSLQNYGYTF.

This rearrangement joins TRBV4-3 to TRBJ2-5; 13 bases fit TRBD2. Germline CDR1 reads LGHNA; CDR2 reads YSLEER. The CDR3 consists of 16 residues. With V trimmed by 1 base and J by 5 bases, 4 bases remained unmatched. DNA for the CDR3: TGCGCCAGCAGCCAAGGAGGGACTAGCGGGGTCGAGACCCAGTACTTC. Translating gives CASSQGGTSGVETQYF.

This chain joins TRBV9 and TRBJ1-4; the D gene is possibly TRBD1 (5 bases). V was pared by 4 bases and J by 5 bases, with 15 bases between. The germline V gene has CDR1 SGDLS and CDR2 YYNGEE. The CDR3 contains 15 residues. CDR3 loop: CASSPGGVRNEKLFF. In DNA form, the CDR3 reads TGTGCCAGCAGCCCGGGGGGGGTACGGAATGAAAAACTGTTTTTT.

The genes are TRBV6-5 and TRBJ2-1, with TRBD1 matching over 10 bases. The CDR3 extends over 12 amino acids. Germline CDR1 is MNHEY and CDR2 is SVGAGI. Trimming removed 10 bases from V and 9 bases from J; junction bases left unmatched: 6. The CDR3 nucleotides are TGTGCCATCGGACAGGGGGTCGGTGAGCAGTTCTTC. Translated, it gives CAIGQGVGEQFF.

J is TRBJ2-5 and V is TRBV5-1, with D unclear. V lost 4 bases to trimming and J lost 3 bases, with 10 bases between them. Germline CDR1 is SGHRS and CDR2 is YFSETQ. This CDR3 spans 13 amino acids. Here the CDR3 reads CASSQVVEETQYF. The CDR3 DNA sequence: TGCGCCAGCAGCCAAGTGGTGGAAGAGACCCAGTACTTC.

On this clonotype: The junction and the germline gene differ at one end; a read error may be behind it. The rearrangement joins TRBV25-1 to TRBJ2-1; a possible D gene is TRBD2 (6 bases). Germline CDR1 reads MGHDK; CDR2 reads SYGVNS. The CDR3 contains 13 residues. CDR3 nucleotide sequence: TGTGCCAACAGTAAATGGAGGGACGATGAGCAGTTCTTC. Translating it yields CANSKWRDDEQFF.